Below, 26 T cell receptor beta chains from the same sample are listed, as sequenced in a study of OX40 agonist ivuxolimab in advanced cancers. Data came from immunoSEQ multiplex PCR; TCRdb stores just in-frame clones and leaves some out. The table shows around 70,000 clones, with about four fifths occurring only once. This sample comprised CD4+ or CD8+ T cells sorted from blood, obtained in a trial of the OX40 agonist ivuxolimab. These receptors all come from an adult with an advanced solid tumor such as melanoma, head and neck, liver or kidney cancer.

The chain links TRBV9 to TRBJ1-2; possible D gene TRBD1, 6 bases. Germline values: CDR1 SGDLS, CDR2 YYNGEE. Trimming removed 1 base at V and 7 bases at J, with 11 bases between. The CDR3 is made up of 13 amino acids. CDR3 sequence reads: CASSVRTGFGYTF. CDR3 in DNA: TGTGCCAGCAGCGTACGTACAGGGTTTGGCTACACCTTC. The whole variable domain, filled in from reference TRBV9 and TRBJ1-2, reads DSGVTQTPKHLITATGQRVTLRCSPRSGDLSVYWYQQSLDQGLQFLIQYYNGEERAKGNILERFSAQQFPDLHSELNLSSLELGDSALYFCASSVRTGFGYTFGSGTRLTVV.

The chain links TRBV30 to TRBJ1-1, with D uncertain. The CDR3 covers 13 residues. Germline lookup yields CDR1 GTSNPN and CDR2 SVGIG (reference sequence). Between the trimmed V and J ends, which lost 0 bases and 5 bases, there was a span of 10 bases. CDR3 sequence (DNA): TGTGCCTGGAGTGTAAGGGTCGGGACTGAAGCTTTCTTT. Protein sequence: CAWSVRVGTEAFF.

The J gene is TRBJ2-7, the V gene TRBV30; 9 bases agree with TRBD2. Germline CDR1 GTSNPN, CDR2 SVGIG (reference sequence). V shed 3 bases, J shed 0 bases, and the junction held 6 bases outside the gene matches. The CDR3 spans 15 residues. CDR3 residues: CAWRGGLASSYEQYF. The CDR3 coding sequence is TGTGCCTGGAGAGGAGGACTAGCGAGCTCCTACGAGCAGTACTTC.

The chain links TRBV25-1 to TRBJ1-3; D is unresolved. Trimming stripped 1 base from V and 0 bases from J, with 4 bases between. Germline V CDR1 and CDR2: MGHDK, SYGVNS. CDR3 length: 14 residues. The CDR3 DNA is TGTGCCAGCAGTGAATCGGACTCTGGAAACACCATATATTTT. The encoded protein is CASSESDSGNTIYF.

V gene TRBV7-9 combines with J gene TRBJ2-5; D perhaps matches TRBD1 (5 bases). The CDR3 runs to 15 residues. Germline V gives CDR1 SEHNR, CDR2 FQNEAQ (reference sequence). Deletions cut 0 bases from V and 5 bases from J, with 13 bases between. CDR3 amino acids: CASSLASQAVETQYF. In DNA, the CDR3 is TGTGCCAGCAGCTTAGCGTCACAGGCGGTGGAGACCCAGTACTTC.

This chain connects TRBV7-9 to TRBJ2-1; D call uncertain. CDR1 SEHNR and CDR2 FQNEAQ come from the germline V gene (reference sequence). V lost 8 bases and J 7 bases, leaving 18 bases between the germline ends. The CDR3 loop spans 14 amino acids. The CDR3 DNA follows: TGTGCCAGCCAGGCCCCATTCGACTCGAATGAGCAGTTCTTC. Encoded protein: CASQAPFDSNEQFF.

This chain uses TRBV11-2 with TRBJ1-2, with unresolved D. The CDR3 spans 14 residues. Germline assignment: CDR1 SGHAT and CDR2 FQNNGV. With 5 bases removed from V and 2 bases from J, the gap between germline ends came to 12 bases. The CDR3 reads CASSPRTRNYGYTF. CDR3 bases: TGTGCCAGCAGCCCCCGCACCCGAAACTATGGCTACACCTTC.

The rearrangement uses TRBV7-2 and TRBJ2-7, with 8 bases lining up with TRBD2. After removal of 5 bases from V and 2 bases from J, the junction contained 2 bases not matched to a gene. Germline-derived CDR1 and CDR2 are SGHTA and FQGNSA. CDR3 length: 13 amino acids. CDR3 DNA sequence: TGTGCCAGCAGCGTCGGGAGGGCCTACGAGCAGTACTTC. This sequence encodes CASSVGRAYEQYF.

This chain connects TRBV5-4 to TRBJ2-3; D unresolved. V was pared by 6 bases and J by 0 bases, with 14 bases between. Germline assignment: CDR1 SGHNT and CDR2 YYREEE (reference sequence). The CDR3 length is 15 residues. The CDR3 sequence is CASTQDSTSTDTQYF. The CDR3, as DNA: TGTGCCAGCACCCAGGATTCAACTAGCACAGATACGCAGTATTTT.

This chain connects TRBV19 to TRBJ1-5, with TRBD1 identical over 12 bases. Per the germline V gene, CDR1 is LNHDA and CDR2 is SQIVND (reference sequence). This CDR3 region has 17 residues. The V gene end was trimmed by 4 bases and the J gene end by 6 bases; junction bases not matched to a gene: 10. CDR3 sequence: CASSTPGQGAFFQPQHF. The CDR3 DNA follows: TGTGCCAGTAGTACCCCGGGACAGGGGGCTTTTTTTCAGCCCCAGCATTTT.

The V gene is TRBV5-1, the J gene TRBJ2-5; 7 bases are a match to TRBD2. Trimming took 4 bases from V and 4 from J; bases not matched to a gene: 22. The CDR3 is 19 residues long. Germline V gene data show CDR1 as SGHRS and CDR2 as YFSETQ. The CDR3 DNA reads as TGCGCCAGCAGCCCTGTGGGGGGGACGAACCTACCCCTGGCAGAGACCCAGTACTTC. It is translated as CASSPVGGTNLPLAETQYF.

A remark on this clone: Germline and junction disagree at one end, which may indicate a read error. V is TRBV6-1 and J is TRBJ1-3, with 11 nucleotides matching TRBD1. Looked up from germline, CDR1 is MNHNS and CDR2 is SASEGT. CDR3 length equals 15 residues. CDR3 sequence: CASSPNRDRGGEWNF. As DNA, the CDR3 is TGTGCCAGCAGTCCCAACCGGGACAGGGGGGGTGAATGGAATTTT.

CDR3 DNA: TGTGCCAGCAGTGCCGTAGGGGGCCTTAGCAATCAGCCCCAGCATTTT. It yields the protein CASSAVGGLSNQPQHF. The chain joins TRBV6-1 to TRBJ1-5; 7 bases fit TRBD1. J lost 0 bases, V lost 4 bases, and 6 bases had no gene match. The CDR3 runs 16 residues. Germline loops: CDR1 MNHNS, CDR2 SASEGT.

This rearrangement joins TRBV6-5 to TRBJ2-3, with a possible D match to TRBD2 (5 bases). Germline loops: CDR1 MNHEY, CDR2 SVGAGI. V gave up 6 bases and J gave up 7 bases, with 20 bases separating them. CDR3 length: 15 amino acids. The CDR3 DNA reads as TGTGCCAGCAGCCGCCGGCGGGCCGAAGCCAATACGCAGTATTTT. Protein product: CASSRRRAEANTQYF.

The chain combines TRBV6-5 with TRBJ2-7; D may match TRBD1 or TRBD2 (6 bases each). The germline V and J ends were trimmed by 0 bases and 0 bases, with 12 bases remaining between them. Germline CDR1 reads MNHEY; CDR2 reads SVGAGI. The CDR3 has 16 residues. The CDR3 protein is CASSYSIGGGSYEQYF. The CDR3 DNA reads as TGTGCCAGCAGTTACTCGATCGGGGGCGGCTCCTACGAGCAGTACTTC.

This chain connects TRBV28 to TRBJ2-1; D is possibly TRBD2 (6 bases). The CDR3 length is 14 residues. Germline V gene sequence: CDR1 MDHEN, CDR2 SYDVKM. V dropped 7 bases and J dropped 8 bases, with 18 bases sitting between them. Written as DNA, the CDR3 is TGTGCCAGCACGGAGCGGGCCACAAGCTATGAGCAGTTCTTC. This encodes CASTERATSYEQFF.

This chain links TRBV15 with TRBJ1-1; 7 bases are a match to TRBD1. Germline V gives CDR1 LNHNV, CDR2 YYDKDF (reference sequence). This CDR3 spans 16 amino acids. The V segment lost 3 bases and the J segment 0 bases; nucleotides outside the gene matches: 7. This chain's CDR3 is CATSRIQGIMNTEAFF. CDR3 nucleotide sequence: TGTGCCACCAGCAGGATACAGGGGATAATGAACACTGAAGCTTTCTTT.

The V and J genes are TRBV9 and TRBJ2-5; the D is unclear. The CDR3 length is 14 residues. Per germline, CDR1 SGDLS and CDR2 YYNGEE. The V gene lost 1 base and the J gene lost 7 bases, with 14 bases spanning the gap. CDR3 sequence (DNA): TGTGCCAGCAGCGTACTGCTGCGAGGCGGGACCCAGTACTTC. It translates to CASSVLLRGGTQYF.

The CDR3, as DNA: TGTGCCAGCAGTGAACGGATAGCGGGAGTGACCACCGGGGAGCTGTTTTTT. Translation: CASSERIAGVTTGELFF. The chain combines TRBV6-4 with TRBJ2-2; 9 nucleotides line up with TRBD2. There are 17 residues in the CDR3. Germline V gene data show CDR1 as MRHNA and CDR2 as SNTAGT. V lost 3 bases, J lost 4 bases, and 9 bases stayed unmatched.

The gene calls are TRBV7-9 and TRBJ2-3; D unresolved. V lost 3 bases, J lost 2 bases, and 9 bases lay in between. The CDR3 is 14 amino acids. Germline V lookup: CDR1 SEHNR, CDR2 FQNEAQ (reference sequence). The DNA of the CDR3 is TGTGCCAGCAGCTTCCCGCTCACCACAGATACGCAGTATTTT. This sequence encodes CASSFPLTTDTQYF.

This sequence joins TRBV27 and TRBJ2-2; the D gene is possibly TRBD1 (5 bases). The germline CDR1 and CDR2 sequences are MNHEY and SMNVEV (reference sequence). The CDR3 covers 16 residues. Between the trimmed V and J ends, which lost 5 bases and 1 base, there was a span of 14 bases. CDR3 coding DNA: TGTGCCAGCAGTCAGTTAGCAGGGAAGAACACCGGGGAGCTGTTTTTT. It is translated as CASSQLAGKNTGELFF.

This sequence joins TRBV4-1 and TRBJ2-5; 11 positions agree with TRBD1. Germline CDR1 and CDR2: MGHRA and YSYEKL. This CDR3 contains 16 residues. Trimming at V came to 4 bases and at J to 2 bases, leaving 6 bases not matched to a gene. CDR3: CASSLGQGAYQETQYF. The CDR3 DNA sequence: TGCGCCAGCAGCCTAGGACAGGGGGCTTATCAAGAGACCCAGTACTTC.

In its sample, this clone was seen once. V gene TRBV18 combines with J gene TRBJ1-2, with D unresolved. Trimming took 2 bases from V and 3 from J, leaving 10 bases between them. The CDR3 is made up of 14 amino acids. Per germline, CDR1 KGHSH and CDR2 LQKENI. The CDR3 region has the DNA TGTGCCAGCTCACCATACAACCGAGACTATGGCTACACCTTC. Amino acids: CASSPYNRDYGYTF.

The chain combines TRBV19 with TRBJ1-2, with 7 bases identical to TRBD1. J was trimmed by 6 bases and V by 8 bases; bases with no gene match: 12. The CDR3 is 14 amino acids. Germline V gives CDR1 LNHDA, CDR2 SQIVND (reference sequence). The chain's CDR3 is CASANDRVGNGYTF. The CDR3 nucleotides are TGTGCCAGTGCTAATGACAGGGTCGGGAATGGCTACACCTTC.

This chain joins TRBV2 and TRBJ2-1; 9 bases match TRBD2. CDR1 is SNHLY and CDR2 is FYNNEI in the germline V gene. V was pared by 3 bases and J by 4 bases, with 7 bases of the junction left unmatched. This CDR3 has 16 residues. The CDR3 sequence is CASSEETSGSYNEQFF. The CDR3 DNA follows: TGTGCCAGCAGTGAGGAAACTAGCGGGTCTTACAATGAGCAGTTCTTC.

This rearrangement joins TRBV5-1 to TRBJ2-7; D remains ambiguous. The CDR3 runs to 14 residues. V was clipped by 2 bases and J by 2 bases, with 11 bases between them. Germline assignment: CDR1 SGHRS and CDR2 YFSETQ. CDR3 DNA sequence: TGCGCCAGCAGCTTTGAACAGACTCCCTACGAGCAGTACTTC. Its protein product is CASSFEQTPYEQYF. Drawing the rest from reference TRBV5-1 and TRBJ2-7, the complete variable domain is KAGVTQTPRYLIKTRGQQVTLSCSPISGHRSVSWYQQTPGQGLQFLFEYFSETQRNKGNFPGRFSGRQFSNSRSEMNVSTLELGDSALYLCASSFEQTPYEQYFGPGTRLTVT.